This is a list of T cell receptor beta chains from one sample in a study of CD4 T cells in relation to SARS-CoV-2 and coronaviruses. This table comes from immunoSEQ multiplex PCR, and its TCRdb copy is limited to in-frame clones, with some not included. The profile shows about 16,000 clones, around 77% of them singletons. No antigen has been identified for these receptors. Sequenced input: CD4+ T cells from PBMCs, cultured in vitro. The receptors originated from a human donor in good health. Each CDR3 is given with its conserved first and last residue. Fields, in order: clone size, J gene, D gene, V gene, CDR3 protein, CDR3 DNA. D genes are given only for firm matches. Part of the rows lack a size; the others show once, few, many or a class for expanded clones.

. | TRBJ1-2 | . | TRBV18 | CASSPGIVVDYGYTF | TGTGCCAGCTCACCAGGAATTGTGGTGGACTATGGCTACACCTTC
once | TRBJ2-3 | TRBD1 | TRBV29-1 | CRTGGGADTQYF | TGCAGGACAGGGGGCGGCGCAGATACGCAGTATTTT
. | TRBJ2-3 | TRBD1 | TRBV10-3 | CAISDFDRGVDTQYF | TGTGCCATCAGTGATTTCGACAGGGGCGTAGATACGCAGTATTTT
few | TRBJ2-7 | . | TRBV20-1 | CSADGLDEQYF | TGCAGTGCTGACGGCTTGGACGAGCAGTACTTC
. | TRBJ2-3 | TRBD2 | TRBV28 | CASSLSSLAATFTDTQYF | TGTGCCAGCAGTTTATCCTCTCTAGCGGCCACCTTCACAGATACGCAGTATTTT
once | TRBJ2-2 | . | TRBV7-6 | CASSLREALNTGELFF | TGTGCCAGCAGCTTAAGGGAGGCCCTAAACACCGGGGAGCTGTTTTTT
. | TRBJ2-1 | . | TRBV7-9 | CASSLNFHEQFF | TGTGCCAGCAGCTTAAATTTCCATGAGCAGTTCTTC
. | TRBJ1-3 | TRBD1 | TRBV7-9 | CASSYTGGSGNTIYF | TGTGCCAGCAGCTACACAGGGGGCTCTGGAAACACCATATATTTT
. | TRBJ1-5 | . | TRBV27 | CASKSRDRGKQPQHF | TGTGCCAGCAAAAGTCGAGACAGAGGAAAGCAGCCCCAGCATTTT
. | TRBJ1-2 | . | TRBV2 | CASSGRGYGYTF | TGTGCCAGCAGTGGTCGAGGGTACGGCTACACCTTC
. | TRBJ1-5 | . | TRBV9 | CASSATGLGQPQHF | TGTGCCAGCAGCGCCACAGGGCTAGGACAGCCCCAGCATTTT
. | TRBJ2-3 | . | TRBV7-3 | CASSLDTDTQYF | TGTGCCAGCAGCTTAGACACAGATACGCAGTATTTT
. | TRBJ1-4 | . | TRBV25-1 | CASSELGDRSNEKLFF | TGTGCCAGCAGTGAATTGGGTGACCGAAGTAATGAAAAACTGTTTTTT
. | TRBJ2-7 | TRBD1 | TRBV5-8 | CASSLARATGGEQYF | TGTGCCAGCAGCTTGGCTCGGGCGACAGGGGGCGAGCAGTACTTC
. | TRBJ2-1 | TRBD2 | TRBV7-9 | CASSPPGSGSGNEQFF | TGTGCCAGCAGCCCCCCCGGCAGCGGGAGCGGCAATGAGCAGTTCTTC
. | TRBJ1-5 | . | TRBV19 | CASSPARGRNQPQHF | TGTGCCAGTAGTCCAGCCAGAGGGCGGAATCAGCCCCAGCATTTT
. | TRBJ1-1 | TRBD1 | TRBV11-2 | CASSPGQGLNTEAFF | TGTGCCAGCAGCCCGGGACAGGGACTGAACACTGAAGCTTTCTTT
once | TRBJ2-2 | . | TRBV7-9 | CASSFQGRGGELFF | TGTGCCAGCAGCTTCCAGGGACGCGGCGGGGAGCTGTTTTTT
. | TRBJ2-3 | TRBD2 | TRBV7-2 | CASSLERTSGLIPTDTQYF | TGTGCCAGCAGTTTAGAAAGGACTAGCGGCCTTATCCCCACAGATACGCAGTATTTT
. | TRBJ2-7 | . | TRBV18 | CASSPPGILYEQYF | TGTGCCAGCTCACCACCGGGAATCCTCTACGAGCAGTACTTC
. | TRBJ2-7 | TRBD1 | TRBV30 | CAWSKPGQRPYEQYF | TGTGCCTGGAGTAAGCCGGGACAGCGTCCCTACGAGCAGTACTTC
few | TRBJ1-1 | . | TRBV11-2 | CASSVTENTEAFF | TGTGCCAGCAGCGTTACAGAGAACACTGAAGCTTTCTTT
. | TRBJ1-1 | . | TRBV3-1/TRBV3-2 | CASSPFWGNTEAFF | TGTGCCAGCTCCCCCTTTTGGGGTAACACTGAAGCTTTCTTT
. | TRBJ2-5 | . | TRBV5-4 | CASSDSGVYQETQYF | TGTGCCAGCAGTGACTCGGGGGTCTACCAAGAGACCCAGTACTTC
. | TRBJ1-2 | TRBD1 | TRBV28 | CASSFYNRGSPYGYTF | TGTGCCAGCAGTTTCTACAACAGGGGTTCGCCGTATGGCTACACCTTC
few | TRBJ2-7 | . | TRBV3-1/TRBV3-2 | CASSQATLVGEQYF | TGTGCCAGCAGCCAGGCAACTCTGGTTGGCGAGCAGTACTTC
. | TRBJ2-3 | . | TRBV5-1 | CASSASSGTDTQYF | TGCGCCAGCAGTGCCTCTTCGGGCACAGATACGCAGTATTTT
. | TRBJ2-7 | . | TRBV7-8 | CASSSRKDSYSYEQYF | TGTGCCAGCAGCTCCCGGAAGGACAGTTACTCCTACGAGCAGTACTTC
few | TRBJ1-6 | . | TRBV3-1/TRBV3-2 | CASSPVRGNNSPLHF | TGTGCCAGCAGCCCAGTTAGGGGGAACAATTCACCCCTCCACTTT
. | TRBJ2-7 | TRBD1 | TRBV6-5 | CASSNPGTGTYEQYF | TGTGCCAGCAGTAACCCCGGGACAGGCACCTACGAGCAGTACTTC
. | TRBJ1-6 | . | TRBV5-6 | CASSLDLGFSPLHF | TGTGCCAGCAGCCTGGATCTCGGGTTTTCACCCCTCCACTTT
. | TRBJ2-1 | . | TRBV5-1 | CASSLETGISSYNEQFF | TGCGCCAGCAGCTTGGAAACAGGAATTAGCTCCTACAATGAGCAGTTCTTC
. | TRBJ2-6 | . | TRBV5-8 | CASSLYVGGANVLTF | TGTGCCAGCAGCCTTTATGTCGGGGGGGCCAACGTCCTGACTTTC
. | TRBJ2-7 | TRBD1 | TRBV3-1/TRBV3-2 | CASSRMGQGGEQYF | TGTGCCAGCAGTCGGATGGGACAGGGCGGCGAGCAGTACTTC
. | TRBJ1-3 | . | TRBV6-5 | CASRSSVGSGNTIYF | TGTGCCAGCCGTTCCTCCGTTGGTTCTGGAAACACCATATATTTT
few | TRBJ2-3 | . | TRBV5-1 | CASSLNGRSSTDTQYF | TGCGCCAGCAGCTTGAATGGACGTTCAAGCACAGATACGCAGTATTTT
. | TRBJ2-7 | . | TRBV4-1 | CASSQVRAEDLHGIEQYF | TGCGCCAGCAGCCAAGTAAGGGCGGAGGACCTCCACGGAATCGAGCAGTACTTC
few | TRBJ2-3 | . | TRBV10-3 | CAIRSGTGTDTQYF | TGTGCCATCAGGAGCGGCACGGGCACAGATACGCAGTATTTT
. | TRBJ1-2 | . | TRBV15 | CATSSGGGRTLYGYTF | TGTGCCACCAGCAGTGGGGGCGGACGGACGCTCTATGGCTACACCTTC
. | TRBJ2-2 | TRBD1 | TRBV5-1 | CASSRDSANTGELFF | TGCGCCAGCAGCCGGGACAGCGCGAACACCGGGGAGCTGTTTTTT
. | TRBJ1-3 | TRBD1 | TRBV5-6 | CASSLQGVSGNTIYF | TGTGCCAGCAGCTTGCAGGGGGTTTCTGGAAACACCATATATTTT
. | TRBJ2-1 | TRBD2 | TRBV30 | CAWTRLAGGPGVEQFF | TGTGCCTGGACTCGACTAGCGGGAGGGCCGGGGGTTGAGCAGTTCTTC
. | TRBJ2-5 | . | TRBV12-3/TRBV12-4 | CASSYDSQETQYF | TGTGCCAGCAGCTACGACAGCCAAGAGACCCAGTACTTC
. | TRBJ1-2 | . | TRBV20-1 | CSASRVVTRGYTF | TGCAGTGCTAGTCGGGTCGTGACGCGCGGCTACACCTTC
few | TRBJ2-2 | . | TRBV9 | CASSLTSNPNTGELFF | TGTGCCAGCAGCCTGACTTCTAATCCGAACACCGGGGAGCTGTTTTTT
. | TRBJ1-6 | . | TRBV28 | CASSLQGSYNSPLHF | TGTGCCAGCAGTTTGCAGGGCTCCTATAATTCACCCCTCCACTTT